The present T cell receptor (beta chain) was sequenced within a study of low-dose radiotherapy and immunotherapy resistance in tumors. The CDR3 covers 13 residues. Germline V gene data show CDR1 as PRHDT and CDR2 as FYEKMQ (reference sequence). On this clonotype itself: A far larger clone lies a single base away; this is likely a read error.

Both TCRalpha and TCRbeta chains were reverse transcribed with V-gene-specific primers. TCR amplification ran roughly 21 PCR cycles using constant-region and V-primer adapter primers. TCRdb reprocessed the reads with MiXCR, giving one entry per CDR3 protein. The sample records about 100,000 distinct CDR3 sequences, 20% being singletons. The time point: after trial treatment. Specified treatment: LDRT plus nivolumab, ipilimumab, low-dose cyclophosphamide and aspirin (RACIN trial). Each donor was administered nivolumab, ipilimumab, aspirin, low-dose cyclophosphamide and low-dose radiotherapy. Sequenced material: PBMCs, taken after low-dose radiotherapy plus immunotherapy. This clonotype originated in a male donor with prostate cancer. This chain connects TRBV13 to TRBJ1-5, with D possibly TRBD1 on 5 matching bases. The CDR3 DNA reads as TGTGTCACCAGCAGAGCTCAGGGTCAGCCCCAGCATTTT. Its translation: CVTSRAQGQPQHF. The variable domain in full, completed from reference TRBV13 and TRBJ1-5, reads AAGVIQSPRHLIKEKRETATLKCYPIPRHDTVYWYQQGPGQDPQFLISFYEKMQSDKGSIPDRFSAQQFSDYHSELNMSSLELGDSALYFCVTSRAQGQPQHFGDGTRLSIL.